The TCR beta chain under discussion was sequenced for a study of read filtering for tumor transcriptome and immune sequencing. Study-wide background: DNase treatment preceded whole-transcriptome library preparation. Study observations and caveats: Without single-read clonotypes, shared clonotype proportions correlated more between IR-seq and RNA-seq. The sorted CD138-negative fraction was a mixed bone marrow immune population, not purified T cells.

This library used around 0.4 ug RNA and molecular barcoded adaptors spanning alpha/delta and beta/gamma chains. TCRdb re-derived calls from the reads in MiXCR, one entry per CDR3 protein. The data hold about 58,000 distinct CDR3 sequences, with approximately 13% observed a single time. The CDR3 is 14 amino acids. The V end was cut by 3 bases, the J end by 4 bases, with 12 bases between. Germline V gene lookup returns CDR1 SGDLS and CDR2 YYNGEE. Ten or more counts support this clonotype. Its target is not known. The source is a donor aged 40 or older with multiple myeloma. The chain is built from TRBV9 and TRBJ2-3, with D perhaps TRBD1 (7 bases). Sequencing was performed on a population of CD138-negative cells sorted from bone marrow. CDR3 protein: CASSAPRGADTQYF. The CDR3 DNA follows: TGTGCCAGCAGCGCCCCCAGGGGGGCAGATACGCAGTATTTT.